The source of this T cell receptor beta chain is a study of beta chain features in type 1 diabetes. Study in general: Examination covered around 110 million sorted cells spanning all samples. Overall study results and limits: Fewer insertions but more deletions were seen at VDJ junctions in type 1 diabetes patients. TCRB repertoires of naive, central memory and Treg cells appeared more similar among patients than among healthy donors.

Researchers reported sorting CD4+ naive, central memory, regulatory and stem cell-like memory cells via CD45RO/CCR7/CD25/CD127/CD95/CD27. Expressed TCRB transcripts were sequenced because the isolated RNA had all been reverse transcribed beforehand. TCRdb's copy holds only in-frame clones and misses some; the assay was immunoSEQ multiplex PCR. The sample shows just over 450,000 clones, around 28% of them seen only once. Trimming removed 5 bases from V and 7 bases from J; junction bases left unmatched: 7. The germline gives CDR1 SEHNR, CDR2 FQNEAQ (reference sequence). The CDR3 has 14 residues. Details on this clone: The antigen remains unidentified.

The V gene is TRBV7-9, the J gene TRBJ1-4, with 7 bases aligning to TRBD1. This receptor was taken from a man younger than 35 in good health. The sample comprised naive CD4+ T cells from blood. CDR3 in amino acids: CASSHAGGGEKLFF. The CDR3 DNA is TGTGCCAGCAGCCACGCAGGGGGAGGTGAAAAACTGTTTTTT.